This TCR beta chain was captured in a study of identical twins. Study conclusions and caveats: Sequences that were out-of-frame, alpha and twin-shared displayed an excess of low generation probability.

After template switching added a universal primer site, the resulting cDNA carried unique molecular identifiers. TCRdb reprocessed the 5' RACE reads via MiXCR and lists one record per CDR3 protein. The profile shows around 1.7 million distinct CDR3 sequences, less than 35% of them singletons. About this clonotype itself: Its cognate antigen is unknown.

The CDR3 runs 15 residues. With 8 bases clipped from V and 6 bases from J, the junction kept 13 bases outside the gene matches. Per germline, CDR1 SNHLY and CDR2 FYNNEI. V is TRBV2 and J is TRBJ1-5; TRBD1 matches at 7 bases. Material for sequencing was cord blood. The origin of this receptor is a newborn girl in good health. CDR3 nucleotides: TGTGCCAGCTGTCTGTCGGCAGGGGGATTTCAGCCCCAGCATTTT. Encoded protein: CASCLSAGGFQPQHF.